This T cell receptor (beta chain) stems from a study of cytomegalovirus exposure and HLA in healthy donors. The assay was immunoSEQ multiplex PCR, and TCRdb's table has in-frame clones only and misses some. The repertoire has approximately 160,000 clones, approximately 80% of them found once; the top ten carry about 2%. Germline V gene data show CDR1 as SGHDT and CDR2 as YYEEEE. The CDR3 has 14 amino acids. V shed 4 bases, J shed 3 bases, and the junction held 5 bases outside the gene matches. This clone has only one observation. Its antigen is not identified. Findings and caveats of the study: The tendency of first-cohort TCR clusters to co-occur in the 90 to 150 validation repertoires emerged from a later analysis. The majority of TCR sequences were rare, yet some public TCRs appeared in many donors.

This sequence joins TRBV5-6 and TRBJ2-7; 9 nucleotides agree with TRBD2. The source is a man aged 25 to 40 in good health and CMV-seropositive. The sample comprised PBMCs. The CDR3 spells CASSAGGDFYEQYF. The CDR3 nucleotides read TGTGCCAGCAGCGCGGGGGGGGACTTCTACGAGCAGTACTTC.